This TCR beta chain emerged from a study of cytomegalovirus exposure and HLA in healthy donors (TCRdb year 2017). Study-wide context: An earlier analysis of 587 of the donors reported 250 to 300 Gb of sequence data and some 120 million unique TCR beta sequences from 150 million to 200 million T cells. Approximately 330 gigabases of sequencing data and tens of millions of unique TCR sequences made up an early release that covered over 550 HLA-typed donors. Of the 300 to 450 genotyped donors, about 80% fell in the genetic ancestry cluster associated with self-reported Caucasian donors. The study aimed to test whether cataloging public T cell receptors could reveal signatures of past pathogen exposure. Using immunosequencing, the study profiled T cell repertoires from around 670 subjects and related those repertoires to cytomegalovirus serostatus. Besides the first cohort of 666 subjects, a separate validation cohort made up of 120 or so different subjects was used. To predict cytomegalovirus infection status, the study brought together high-throughput TCR immunosequencing, statistical association of individual TCRs with disease status, and machine learning. A later analysis re-analyzed previously published TCR beta repertoires from roughly 690 donors and added high-resolution HLA genotyping to study TCR occurrence patterns. Rather than drawing on any new phenotypic data, the later analysis identified candidate immune exposures from TCR beta sequences and the way those sequences occurred across donors. To decide whether each TCR beta V gene segment behaved as functional or pseudogenic, an earlier analysis of nearly 600 of the donors relied on high-throughput TCR beta sequencing. Donor age, sex, ethnicity and CMV serostatus were compiled together with the repertoire data. In a later genetic analysis, genome-wide SNP genotypes for about three fifths of the 666 donors were used, and that subset was treated as a discovery cohort. Every repertoire in the discovery cohort had been generated on one and the same sequencing platform. HLA typing covered class I and class II loci at four-digit resolution. The number of donors typed differed by locus, with roughly 629-640 for A, B, C, DRB1 and DQB1, roughly 520 for DQA1, about 610 for DPA1, and over 400 for DPB1. Because of strong linkage in the cohort, roughly 5 DR-DQ haplotypes were treated as single units for association and clustering. On average, 235,054 unique TCR beta nucleotide sequences were sequenced per donor among a few hundred genotyped donors of the cohort, with roughly 18% of those sequences being non-productive. Broad study findings and their caveats: A cluster of highly shared sequence variants was judged likely to be a technical artifact of the sequencing pipeline. Because counts were too low, some 17 rarely observed V segments, including chromosome 9 orphons, were excluded from the earlier analysis of roughly 580 of the donors. In a later analysis, TCR association rates were found to vary across HLA loci, with the most associated TCRs seen for DRB1 alleles and the fewest for HLA-C alleles. Cytomegalovirus status was reported to be diagnosed by the classifier with high specificity and sensitivity in both the original and validation cohorts. The study gave a list of under 200 TCR beta chains associated with cytomegalovirus. In an earlier analysis of approximately 590 of the donors, most TCR beta V segments appeared in productive rearrangements about 90% or about 30% of the time, broadly matching IMGT annotations. According to a later analysis, parvovirus B19, influenza, CMV and Epstein-Barr virus appeared linked to several top co-occurrence clusters. The presence/absence analyses assumed that sequencing depth was roughly uniform across donors, and that assumption may not be true. Because some donors lacked HLA typing at each locus, the association tests relied only on the typed subset. A further reported finding was that TCR beta sequences accurately predicted the HLA-A and HLA-B alleles for most subjects in the first cohort. In a later analysis, most CMV-associated TCR beta chains were found to appear HLA-restricted, with HLA associations seemingly driven largely by CMV exposure. CMV serostatus was the only immune exposure information available for the cohort. A few of the identified cytomegalovirus-associated TCR beta chains were confirmed in vitro to be specific for cytomegalovirus antigens. This cohort had only TCR beta chains sequenced, and the lack of alpha or paired-chain data limited which features could be detected. Compared with the 666-donor mean, donors in an Asian-associated ancestry cluster had fewer N-insertions in productive TCRs, according to a later genetic analysis. The authors suggested that the approach could potentially be extended to other disease states and immunological phenotypes. Because the 87-base-pair reads could not distinguish some IMGT-functional V segments, including TRBV6-2 and TRBV6-3, those segments were excluded. Correlated functional status among segregating V segments might reflect linkage disequilibrium, but an unknown experimental factor could not be ruled out. Most TCR sequences were observed very rarely across donors, whereas some public TCRs were present in many individuals. When HLA alleles, especially DR and DQ, strongly co-occurred, TCR associations were difficult to assign to individual alleles. In a later analysis, HLA-associated TCR beta chains were found to be more clonally expanded and to have lower generation probabilities than equally common non-associated chains. At a false discovery rate of 0.05, a later analysis linked 16,000 or so TCR beta sequences to specific HLA alleles. In a later genetic analysis, a missense DCLRE1C variant was associated with V-gene and J-gene trimming of TCR beta chains, and the association was replicated in an independent cohort.

CDR1 and CDR2 are read off the germline V gene as SGHTA and FQGNSA. From the cysteine up to the phenylalanine, the CDR3 has a length of 15 residues. Only the CDR3 DNA is retained, 45 bases long and in frame from the first base. For this chain, trimming is 5 bases at the V end and 6 bases at the J end, and the number of junction bases without a gene match is 12. Library method: the immunoSEQ multiplex PCR assay. For the multiplex PCR, a mixture combining 60 forward primers for TCR Vbeta segments and 13 reverse primers for TCR Jbeta segments was used. The CDR3 region of rearranged TCR beta genes was amplified from genomic DNA by a multiplex PCR assay. The Illumina HiSeq System was used to sequence the amplified TCR beta libraries as 87-base-pair reads. Turning to the authors' computational methods: A later analysis counted around 72 million unique TCR beta chains across the 666 repertoires, and some 11 million of these chains were shared by at least two donors. To remove PCR and sequencing errors, raw reads were error-corrected and collapsed into unique sequences using a nearest-neighbor algorithm that merged closely related sequences. V, D and J gene segments were assigned by aligning CDR3 sequences to IMGT reference sequences. For a sequence to be retained, a match of at least six nucleotides to both a V gene segment and a J gene segment was required. A rearrangement counted as productive if the CDR3 had no stop codons and remained in frame with V and J, and every other rearrangement counted as non-productive. Following IMGT convention, CDR3 was defined as the stretch from the second conserved V-encoded cysteine up to the conserved J-encoded phenylalanine. In an earlier analysis of around 570 of the donors, sequences lacking an unambiguous match to a single V gene segment were excluded. In an earlier analysis of approximately 560 of the donors, a V segment was called functional when productive rearrangements were above 56.7%, and segregating when the standard deviation between donors exceeded 5%. A statistical classification framework was developed to diagnose cytomegalovirus status using the catalog of TCR beta chain sequences. A later analysis assigned V and J genes by comparing TCR nucleotide sequences with IMGT/GENE-DB human TR gene sequences. The TCRdist pipeline was used in a later analysis to assign CDR3 sequences and most-parsimonious VDJ recombination scenarios. In a later analysis, each TCR beta chain was defined by its CDR3 amino acid sequence together with its V-gene family, and reads without a unique V-gene family were excluded. As a way to deal with suspected cross-contamination and a sequencing artifact, a later analysis dropped over 550 nucleotide sequences that were highly shared and had low generation probability. For each public chain, a later analysis derived a clonal expansion index from normalized ranks of inferred template counts within each repertoire. A later analysis computed generation probabilities with a VDJ recombination model fitted to out-of-frame rearrangements, and checked the results against IGoR. In a later analysis, TCR-TCR, TCR-HLA and TCR-CMV co-occurrence was scored with hypergeometric tests, and a repertoire-size bias correction was applied to TCR pairs. A later analysis estimated false discovery rates by permuting HLA or CMV assignments 20 times. In a later analysis, co-occurring TCRs were grouped with DBSCAN, and TCRdist sequence similarity was added when clustering was performed within HLA-allele-positive subsets. Repertoires with fewer than 30,000 or more than 120,000 public chains were left out of co-occurrence clustering, as were a handful of repertoires with anomalous nucleotide sharing. TCRdb took this table from immuneACCESS and kept in-frame rearrangements with V and J called. Such tables lack part of the clones; where checked against another copy, unresolved V genes explain under half of the gap, and the rest is unexplained. Clonal size and the V and J genes are those of that table, whereas D and trimming came from the DNA. This sample is represented by about 140,000 clones; 75% to 80% of them were singletons. The ten largest clones represent 1.5% to 2% of the sample.

Turning to this clone: Its antigen is currently not known. No base-level quality is on record; no much larger clone is a single base apart.

The cohort consisted of 670 or so healthy bone marrow donors. All cohort members were sampled while nominally healthy, although unrecorded immune exposures were likely present. The donor tested CMV seronegative and was one of the 352 seronegative cohort members. Every donor gave a peripheral blood sample, and the peripheral blood mononuclear cells from that sample were used for TCR beta sequencing. Genomic DNA was extracted from the blood cell samples with the Qiagen DNeasy Blood Extraction Kit. The chain is made from TRBV7-2 and TRBJ1-1; 7 middle bases align to TRBD1. This clonotype was sampled from a female donor in good health and CMV-seronegative. The sequenced material came from PBMCs. This receptor has the CDR3 CASSPLGQGGAEAFF. The nucleotide sequence reads TGTGCCAGCAGCCCCCTTGGGCAGGGGGGCGCTGAAGCTTTCTTT.